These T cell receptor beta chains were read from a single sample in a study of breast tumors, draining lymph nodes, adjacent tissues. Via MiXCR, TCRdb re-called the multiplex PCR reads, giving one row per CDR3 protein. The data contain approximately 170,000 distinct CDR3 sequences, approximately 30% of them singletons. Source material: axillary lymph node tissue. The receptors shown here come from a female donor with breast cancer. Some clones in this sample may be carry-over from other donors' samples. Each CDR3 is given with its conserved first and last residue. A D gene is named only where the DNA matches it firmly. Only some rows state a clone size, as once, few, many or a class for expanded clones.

CDR3: CASSGPGAETQYF
DNA: TGCGCCAGCAGCGGGCCGGGAGCGGAGACCCAGTACTTC
V: TRBV5-1
size: -
D: -
J: TRBJ2-5

CDR3: CASSLSRGGASYEQYF
DNA: TGTGCCAGCTCACTCTCCCGAGGAGGGGCGTCCTACGAGCAGTACTTC
V: TRBV18
size: many
D: -
J: TRBJ2-7

CDR3: CASSQEPNTEAFF
DNA: TGCGCCAGCTCACAGGAGCCTAACACTGAAGCTTTCTTT
V: TRBV5-1
size: few
D: -
J: TRBJ1-1

CDR3: CASSSLSGRAVHNEQFF
DNA: TGTGCCAGCAGCTCCCTTAGCGGGAGGGCCGTCCACAATGAGCAGTTCTTC
V: TRBV4-2
size: -
D: TRBD2
J: TRBJ2-1

CDR3: CASSLGAARDTQYF
DNA: TGTGCCAGCAGCTTAGGAGCGGCTAGGGATACGCAGTATTTT
V: TRBV11-1
size: many
D: -
J: TRBJ2-3

CDR3: CAISAGTIMIGLSGNTIYF
DNA: TGTGCCATCAGTGCTGGGACAATCATGATTGGACTTTCTGGAAACACCATATATTTT
V: TRBV10-3
size: many
D: -
J: TRBJ1-3

CDR3: CASSSIAELTDTQYF
DNA: TGTGCCAGCAGCTCGATAGCGGAGCTCACAGATACGCAGTATTTT
V: TRBV7-8
size: -
D: -
J: TRBJ2-3

CDR3: CASSEPRDTRTKPNTGELFF
DNA: TGCGCCAGCAGTGAGCCCCGGGACACCCGAACGAAACCCAACACCGGGGAGCTGTTTTTT
V: TRBV10-1
size: many
D: -
J: TRBJ2-2

CDR3: CASSLEVEQFF
DNA: TGTGCCAGCAGCTTAGAAGTCGAGCAGTTCTTC
V: TRBV7-9
size: medium-sized
D: -
J: TRBJ2-1

CDR3: CASSLALGQQETQHF
DNA: TGTGCCAGCAGCTTGGCTCTGGGACAGCAAGAGACCCAGCACTTC
V: TRBV7-9
size: few
D: TRBD1
J: TRBJ2-5

CDR3: CASSIQDRFSYEQYF
DNA: TGTGCCAGCAGCATACAGGACAGGTTCTCCTACGAGCAGTACTTC
V: TRBV7-2
size: many
D: TRBD1
J: TRBJ2-7

CDR3: CASSWGYQPQHF
DNA: TGTGCCAGCAGTTGGGGTTATCAGCCCCAGCATTTT
V: TRBV6-2/TRBV6-3
size: many
D: -
J: TRBJ1-5

CDR3: CASSPGTNTGELFF
DNA: TGTGCCAGCAGCCCCGGGACAAACACCGGGGAGCTGTTTTTT
V: TRBV11-2
size: many
D: -
J: TRBJ2-2

CDR3: CASSPTGQAGDTQYF
DNA: TGTGCTAGCAGCCCTACGGGACAGGCAGGAGATACGCAGTATTTT
V: TRBV7-7
size: -
D: TRBD1
J: TRBJ2-3

CDR3: CATSRDYTGRVNYGYTF
DNA: TGTGCCACCAGCAGAGATTACACAGGCAGGGTGAACTATGGCTACACCTTC
V: TRBV15
size: many
D: -
J: TRBJ1-2

CDR3: CSTLTEVGLFF
DNA: TGTTCCACCTTGACAGAGGTTGGGCTGTTTTTT
V: TRBV7-9
size: -
D: -
J: TRBJ2-2

CDR3: CSARSGLAGGPVETQYF
DNA: TGCAGTGCTAGATCGGGACTAGCGGGGGGGCCAGTGGAGACCCAGTACTTC
V: TRBV20-1
size: many
D: TRBD2
J: TRBJ2-5

CDR3: CASSAYLISTDTRHF
DNA: TGTGCCAGCAGCGCGTACTTGATTAGCACAGATACGCGGCATTTT
V: TRBV9
size: -
D: -
J: TRBJ2-3

CDR3: CSVEVAGGPPEQYF
DNA: TGCAGCGTTGAAGTAGCGGGGGGGCCTCCGGAGCAGTACTTC
V: TRBV29-1
size: -
D: TRBD2
J: TRBJ2-7

CDR3: CASSYAPRYTQYF
DNA: TGTGCCAGCAGTTACGCACCCCGCTATACGCAGTATTTT
V: TRBV6-2/TRBV6-3
size: -
D: -
J: TRBJ2-3

CDR3: CASSVFAGYEQYF
DNA: TGTGCTAGCAGCGTTTTTGCAGGGTACGAGCAGTACTTC
V: TRBV7-7
size: -
D: -
J: TRBJ2-7

CDR3: CSASGGAFGETQYF
DNA: TGCAGCGCTAGCGGGGGGGCCTTTGGAGAGACCCAGTACTTC
V: TRBV20-1
size: -
D: TRBD2
J: TRBJ2-5

CDR3: CASSLRTVRDEQYF
DNA: TGTGCCAGCAGTTTAAGAACCGTCAGGGACGAGCAGTACTTC
V: TRBV27
size: few
D: -
J: TRBJ2-7

CDR3: CASSPGNSGLLDTQYF
DNA: TGTGCCAGCAGCCCGGGTAATAGCGGCCTCCTCGATACGCAGTATTTT
V: TRBV7-9
size: many
D: -
J: TRBJ2-3

CDR3: CASSRREYTDTQYF
DNA: TGTGCCAGCAGCCGGCGGGAGTACACAGATACGCAGTATTTT
V: TRBV14
size: many
D: TRBD2
J: TRBJ2-3

CDR3: CASRPTVYQPQHF
DNA: TGTGCCAGCAGGCCGACAGTTTATCAGCCCCAGCATTTT
V: TRBV2
size: many
D: -
J: TRBJ1-5

CDR3: CASSYGDISYEQYF
DNA: TGCGCCAGCAGCTACGGGGACATTTCCTACGAGCAGTACTTC
V: TRBV5-1
size: many
D: -
J: TRBJ2-7

CDR3: CSAPPQGLNYGYTF
DNA: TGCAGTGCTCCACCTCAGGGCTTAAACTATGGCTACACCTTC
V: TRBV20-1
size: many
D: -
J: TRBJ1-2

CDR3: CSARDLEGATWVNEQFF
DNA: TGCAGTGCTAGAGATCTCGAAGGAGCAACCTGGGTCAATGAGCAGTTCTTC
V: TRBV20-1
size: -
D: -
J: TRBJ2-1

CDR3: CAWSAGQAYEQYF
DNA: TGTGCCTGGAGTGCGGGACAGGCCTACGAGCAGTACTTC
V: TRBV30
size: many
D: TRBD1
J: TRBJ2-7

CDR3: CASSGRQGVHEQYF
DNA: TGTGCCAGCAGCGGGCGTCAGGGGGTCCACGAGCAGTACTTC
V: TRBV2
size: few
D: TRBD1
J: TRBJ2-7

CDR3: CSARPGQIVNQPQHF
DNA: TGCAGTGCTAGACCGGGACAGATCGTCAATCAGCCCCAGCATTTT
V: TRBV20-1
size: many
D: TRBD1
J: TRBJ1-5

CDR3: CASRGTGAPQSYGYTF
DNA: TGTGCCAGTAGGGGGACAGGGGCCCCACAAAGCTATGGCTACACCTTC
V: TRBV19
size: many
D: TRBD1
J: TRBJ1-2

CDR3: CASSLGSVTGGLSGNTIYF
DNA: TGTGCCAGCAGCTTGGGGTCGGTGACAGGGGGACTCTCTGGAAACACCATATATTTT
V: TRBV5-4
size: few
D: TRBD1
J: TRBJ1-3

CDR3: CASSYDPWTEAFF
DNA: TGTGCCAGCAGTTACGACCCTTGGACTGAAGCTTTCTTT
V: TRBV6-5
size: -
D: -
J: TRBJ1-1

CDR3: CASSAWTIRTDTQYF
DNA: TGTGCCAGCAGCGCCTGGACTATACGCACAGATACGCAGTATTTT
V: TRBV7-6
size: many
D: -
J: TRBJ2-3

CDR3: CASRHFDGYSNQPQHF
DNA: TGTGCCAGTAGACACTTTGACGGCTATAGCAATCAGCCCCAGCATTTT
V: TRBV19
size: -
D: -
J: TRBJ1-5

CDR3: CASSFSGTFPTYGYTF
DNA: TGTGCCAGCAGCTTCTCCGGGACTTTCCCGACGTATGGCTACACCTTC
V: TRBV7-9
size: -
D: -
J: TRBJ1-2

CDR3: CASSLRDRGTDTQYF
DNA: TGTGCCAGCAGCCTCCGGGACAGGGGGACAGATACGCAGTATTTT
V: TRBV13
size: many
D: TRBD1
J: TRBJ2-3

CDR3: CASSTQKGGELFF
DNA: TGTGCCAGCAGCACCCAAAAGGGCGGGGAGCTGTTTTTT
V: TRBV7-3
size: many
D: -
J: TRBJ2-2

CDR3: CASTSALSPHEQYF
DNA: TGTGCCAGCACCTCGGCCCTTTCCCCCCACGAGCAGTACTTC
V: TRBV11-2
size: few
D: -
J: TRBJ2-7

CDR3: CASSQVAGAARLHETQYF
DNA: TGCGCCAGCAGCCAAGTAGCTGGAGCAGCGAGACTACATGAGACCCAGTACTTC
V: TRBV4-1
size: -
D: -
J: TRBJ2-5

CDR3: CASSSGGYTSTDAQYF
DNA: TGTGCCAGCAGTTCCGGGGGTTACACTAGCACAGATGCGCAGTATTTT
V: TRBV6-6
size: -
D: -
J: TRBJ2-3

CDR3: CASSLSPGFEQYF
DNA: TGTGCCAGCAGCCTCTCACCGGGGTTTGAGCAGTACTTC
V: TRBV7-8
size: many
D: -
J: TRBJ2-7

CDR3: CASGLAPSGGLAGQTQYF
DNA: TGTGCCAGCGGCTTAGCGCCAAGCGGGGGGCTGGCAGGGCAGACCCAGTACTTC
V: TRBV7-9
size: -
D: TRBD2
J: TRBJ2-5

CDR3: CASSPPELRIDTQYF
DNA: TGTGCCAGCTCACCACCAGAACTTCGCATCGATACGCAGTATTTT
V: TRBV18
size: -
D: -
J: TRBJ2-3

CDR3: CASSLTRGGGGETQYF
DNA: TGTGCCAGCAGTCTAACCCGAGGGGGGGGCGGAGAGACCCAGTACTTC
V: TRBV12-3/TRBV12-4
size: many
D: -
J: TRBJ2-5

CDR3: CASTEGGTDTQYF
DNA: TGTGCCAGCACCGAGGGGGGCACAGATACGCAGTATTTT
V: TRBV12-3/TRBV12-4
size: many
D: -
J: TRBJ2-3

CDR3: CASSLPGTGSRSRTDTQYF
DNA: TGTGCCAGCAGCCTCCCCGGGACAGGGAGTCGGTCCCGCACAGATACGCAGTATTTT
V: TRBV3-1
size: few
D: TRBD1
J: TRBJ2-3

CDR3: CSVPGQGTNQPQHF
DNA: TGCAGTGTCCCGGGACAGGGGACAAATCAGCCCCAGCATTTT
V: TRBV20-1
size: -
D: TRBD1
J: TRBJ1-5